Each of the 24 T cell receptor beta chains below was sequenced from the same sample in a study of regulatory T cells in long-lasting Graves disease. Both iRepertoire HTBI primers and Arm-PCR of CDR3 regions were used to build the TCR beta libraries. TCRdb reprocessed the multiplex PCR reads with MiXCR, giving one entry per CDR3 protein. The sample carries approximately 470,000 distinct CDR3 sequences, about 20% recorded once. Documented time point: persistent/refractory GD, antithyroid drugs over 5 years with positive TRAb. The TCR library used RNA extracted from PBMCs. The sample consisted of peripheral blood mononuclear cells (PBMCs), taken when the disease was refractory, from a patient treated with antithyroid drugs. The receptor source for this set is a female donor with Graves disease.

The sample holds many counts of this clonotype. This chain uses TRBV6-1 with TRBJ2-5, with 10 bases matching TRBD2. J lost 5 bases, V lost 8 bases, and 5 bases had no gene match. The V gene's germline CDR1 is MNHNS and CDR2 SASEGT. The CDR3 consists of 13 residues. The DNA for the CDR3 is TGTGCCAGCGAACTAGCGGGAAGTGAGACCCAGTACTTC. Encoded protein: CASELAGSETQYF.

This chain joins TRBV6-1 and TRBJ2-5; 8 nucleotides align to TRBD2. The CDR3 extends over 18 amino acids. Germline V CDR1 and CDR2: MNHNS, SASEGT. V lost 7 bases to trimming and J lost 5 bases; unmatched junction nucleotides: 21. CDR3 in DNA: TGTGCCAGCACCCGGGGTCTGAGAAGCGGGAGAGTTTGGGAGACCCAGTACTTC. This translates into CASTRGLRSGRVWETQYF.

This clonotype was detected ten times or more. V is TRBV12-5 and J is TRBJ1-1, with D maybe TRBD1 (5 bases). The CDR3 contains 15 residues. V gave up 2 bases and J gave up 5 bases, with 15 bases separating them. CDR1 is LGHNT, CDR2 FRNRAP, per germline. CDR3 in amino acids: CASGLMGGGLTEAFF. CDR3 coding DNA: TGTGCTAGTGGTTTGATGGGGGGAGGATTAACTGAAGCTTTCTTT.

Only a few counts were recorded for this clonotype. This chain links TRBV4-1 with TRBJ2-5; D may be TRBD2 (5 bases). CDR3 size: 13 residues. CDR1 is MGHRA and CDR2 is YSYEKL in the germline V gene. The germline V and J ends were trimmed by 4 bases and 4 bases, with 10 bases remaining between them. The CDR3 DNA reads as TGCGCCAGCAGCCCTATGGCGGGAGAGACCCAGTACTTC. This encodes CASSPMAGETQYF.

The chain joins TRBV29-1 to TRBJ1-5, with 10 bases fitting TRBD1. The CDR3 has 14 residues. V dropped 4 bases and J dropped 1; count of bases not matched to a gene: 1. Germline CDR1 is SQVTM and CDR2 is ANQGSEA. The CDR3 sequence: CSVVGQGSNQPQHF. CDR3 nucleotides: TGCAGCGTTGTGGGACAGGGGAGCAATCAGCCCCAGCATTTT.

The chain combines TRBV7-9 with TRBJ2-7; 7 bases fit TRBD2. The CDR3 spans 20 residues. The germline V gene encodes CDR1 SEHNR and CDR2 FQNEAQ (reference sequence). The junction had 25 bases not matched to a gene; V was cut back by 1 base and J by 7 bases. The CDR3 DNA sequence: TGTGCCAGCAGCTTAGAATTCGAGAGTCTTGGGGACGCCGGGGAGGGGGAGCAGTACTTC. Its protein product is CASSLEFESLGDAGEGEQYF.

This clonotype has a count of ten or more. The gene calls are TRBV27 and TRBJ1-1; TRBD1 aligns across 7 bases. Germline loops: CDR1 MNHEY, CDR2 SMNVEV (reference sequence). The CDR3 extends over 12 amino acids. V gave up 10 bases and J gave up 4 bases; unmatched junction bases: 6. CDR3 nucleotide sequence: TGTGCCACCCGACAGGGTGGCACTGAAGCTTTCTTT. This codes for CATRQGGTEAFF.

This clonotype was observed a handful of times. This chain uses TRBV10-3 with TRBJ1-2; D perhaps matches TRBD1 (6 bases). The V and J ends lost 10 bases and 4 bases respectively, with 22 bases between them. The CDR3 contains 15 residues. Germline CDR1 is ENHRY and CDR2 is SYGVKD. CDR3 residues: CATRPVEGGIYGYTF. Here the CDR3 DNA reads TGTGCCACCCGCCCCGTGGAGGGGGGTATCTATGGCTACACCTTC.

This clonotype was counted ten times or more. The chain combines TRBV7-3 with TRBJ2-2, with D uncertain. This CDR3 spans 14 amino acids. Looked up from germline, CDR1 is SGHTA and CDR2 is FQGTGA. The germline V and J ends were trimmed by 5 bases and 1 base, with 8 bases remaining between them. The CDR3 coding sequence is TGTGCCAGCAGCGAGCTAAGGAACACCGGGGAGCTGTTTTTT. Translated: CASSELRNTGELFF.

Details on this clonotype: One base away lies a much larger clone, so this may be a sequencing read error. The rearrangement links TRBV6-1 to TRBJ2-3; D is perhaps TRBD2 (7 bases). This CDR3 spans 16 amino acids. V dropped 4 bases and J dropped 2 bases, with 16 bases sitting between them. The germline V gene has CDR1 MNHNS and CDR2 SASEGT. The CDR3 bases are TGTGCCAGCAGTGGACTAGGGGGGGACCCCACAGATACGCAGTATTTT. Translation: CASSGLGGDPTDTQYF.

This clonotype has a handful of counts. The chain joins TRBV18 to TRBJ1-1; 8 bases map to TRBD1. J was trimmed by 4 bases and V by 6 bases; bases with no gene match: 10. Per the germline V gene, CDR1 is KGHSH and CDR2 is LQKENI. The CDR3 covers 15 residues. The CDR3 loop is CASSPKTGASTEAFF. For the CDR3, the DNA is TGTGCCAGCTCGCCAAAGACAGGGGCGAGCACTGAAGCTTTCTTT.

This clonotype was observed a few times. Mismatch with germline at one junction end may stem from a read error. J is TRBJ2-3 and V is TRBV7-2; D is unresolved. This CDR3 is 14 amino acids long. Germline loops: CDR1 SGHTA, CDR2 FQGNSA. CDR3 sequence reads: CASSLGSNTDTQYF. DNA of the CDR3: TGTGCCAGCAGCTTAGGTAGTAACACAGATACGCAATATTTT.

The chain carries TRBV27 and TRBJ2-3; 8 bases line up with TRBD2. V lost 5 bases and J lost 2; bases outside the gene matches: 3. Germline loops: CDR1 MNHEY, CDR2 SMNVEV (reference sequence). This CDR3 region has 14 residues. The CDR3 loop reads CASSPLADTDTQYF. CDR3 coding DNA: TGTGCCAGCAGTCCACTAGCGGACACAGATACGCAGTATTTT.

Concerning this clonotype: A single base separates this from a much larger clone, so it may be a read error. The chain combines TRBV9 with TRBJ1-1, with unresolved D. V shed 0 bases and J shed 0 bases, with 0 bases lying between them. This CDR3 has 12 amino acids. Germline V gene lookup returns CDR1 SGDLS and CDR2 YYNGEE. As DNA, the CDR3 is TGTGCCAGCAGCGTAGTGAACACTGAAGCTTTCTTT. Protein sequence: CASSVVNTEAFF.

The chain combines TRBV6-1 with TRBJ1-5; possibly TRBD1 for D (6 bases). The CDR3 runs 15 residues. Germline CDR1 MNHNS, CDR2 SASEGT. V gave up 7 bases and J gave up 2 bases, with 15 bases separating them. CDR3 protein: CASMRGDYGNQPQHF. CDR3 DNA sequence: TGTGCCAGCATGAGGGGGGACTATGGCAATCAGCCCCAGCATTTT.

This clonotype showed up many times. Written as DNA, the CDR3 is TGCAGTGTCTCGGACGCCCGGGCAGAGACCCAGTACTTC. This gives the protein CSVSDARAETQYF. The chain carries TRBV20-1 and TRBJ2-5; D call uncertain. Trimming stripped 7 bases from V and 4 bases from J, with 16 bases between. The CDR3 runs to 13 residues. From germline, CDR1 is DFQATT and CDR2 SNEGSKA (reference sequence).

This clonotype was recorded at least ten times. The chain recombines TRBV6-2 or TRBV6-3 with TRBJ1-2; D is possibly TRBD1 (6 bases). Germline loops: CDR1 MNHEY, CDR2 SVGEGT. The CDR3 consists of 13 residues. Trimming cost V 7 bases and J 4 bases, with 13 bases left between them. The DNA of the CDR3 is TGTGCCAGCACCGGAGGGGGAGGCTATGGCTACACCTTC. Amino acid sequence: CASTGGGGYGYTF.

The J gene is TRBJ1-5, the V gene TRBV20-1; D not certain. This CDR3 region has 14 residues. V lost 6 bases, J lost 0 bases, and 12 bases lay in between. Germline V gene lookup returns CDR1 DFQATT and CDR2 SNEGSKA (reference sequence). DNA for the CDR3: TGCAGTGCATTCACCGGGGATAGCAATCAGCCCCAGCATTTT. Residues: CSAFTGDSNQPQHF.

This sequence joins TRBV2 and TRBJ2-1, with 8 bases that match TRBD2. V was pared by 6 bases and J by 11 bases, with 12 bases of the junction left unmatched. In germline, CDR1 is SNHLY, CDR2 FYNNEI. CDR3 length: 14 amino acids. CDR3: CASRVGSSSGQQFF. Here the CDR3 DNA reads TGTGCCAGCAGGGTCGGGTCTTCTAGCGGGCAGCAGTTCTTC.

The chain couples TRBV6-1 to TRBJ2-1; 8 nucleotides align to TRBD2. The CDR3 length is 17 residues. The germline V gene has CDR1 MNHNS and CDR2 SASEGT. The ends lost 8 bases at V and 5 bases at J; junction bases unmatched: 17. This CDR3 reads CASAGPGGLGAHNEQFF. Written as DNA, the CDR3 is TGTGCCAGCGCAGGCCCGGGGGGGCTGGGAGCTCACAATGAGCAGTTCTTC.

The chain carries TRBV20-1 and TRBJ2-7; the D gene could be TRBD1 or TRBD2 (6 bases each). Looked up from germline, CDR1 is DFQATT and CDR2 is SNEGSKA (reference sequence). The CDR3 runs to 14 residues. V was trimmed by 5 bases and J by 0 bases, leaving 14 bases between them. The CDR3 DNA follows: TGCAGTGCTCACGACAGGACTAACTCCTACGAGCAGTACTTC. The encoded protein is CSAHDRTNSYEQYF.

The chain has TRBV7-9 and TRBJ2-2; 7 positions agree with TRBD2. The CDR3 extends over 13 amino acids. Germline V gene sequence: CDR1 SEHNR, CDR2 FQNEAQ (reference sequence). CDR3 in DNA: TGTGTCGTGGCGGGAGAGCACACCGGGGAGCTGTTTTTT. This gives the protein CVVAGEHTGELFF. The whole variable domain, filled in from reference TRBV7-9 and TRBJ2-2, reads DTGVSQNPRHKITKRGQNVTFRCDPISEHNRLYWYRQTLGQGPEFLTYFQNEAQLEKSRLLSDRFSAERPKGSFSTLEIQRTEQGDSAMYLCVVAGEHTGELFFGEGSRLTVL.

This clonotype came up many times. In DNA form, the CDR3 reads TGTGCCAGCCGCTATTACCACACCGGGGAGCTGTTTTTT. It is translated as CASRYYHTGELFF. The rearrangement uses TRBV19 and TRBJ2-2; D call uncertain. CDR3 length: 13 amino acids. Germline V gene lookup returns CDR1 LNHDA and CDR2 SQIVND (reference sequence). Trimming shortened V by 9 bases and J by 3 bases, and 11 bases separated the two germline ends.

This clonotype showed up just a few times. J is TRBJ2-1 and V is TRBV2; no definite D call. The germline CDR1 and CDR2 sequences are SNHLY and FYNNEI. The CDR3 is 12 amino acids. V lost 3 bases and J lost 8, with 8 bases in between. The CDR3 region is CASSDLSDEQFF. CDR3 bases: TGTGCCAGCAGTGATTTGTCTGATGAGCAGTTCTTC.